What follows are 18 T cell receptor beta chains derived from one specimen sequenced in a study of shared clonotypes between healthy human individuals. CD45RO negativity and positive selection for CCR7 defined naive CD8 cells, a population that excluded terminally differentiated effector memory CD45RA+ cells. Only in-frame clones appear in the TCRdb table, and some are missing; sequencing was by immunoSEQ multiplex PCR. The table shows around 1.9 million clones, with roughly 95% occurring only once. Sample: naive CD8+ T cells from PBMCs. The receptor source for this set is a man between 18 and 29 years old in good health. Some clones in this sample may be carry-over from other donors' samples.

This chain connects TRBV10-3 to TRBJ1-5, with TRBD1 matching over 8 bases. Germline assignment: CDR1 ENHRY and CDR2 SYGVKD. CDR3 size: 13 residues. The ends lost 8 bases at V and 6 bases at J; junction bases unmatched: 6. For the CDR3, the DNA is TGTGCCATCGGCCCCACAGGGGGTCAGCCCCAGCATTTT. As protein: CAIGPTGGQPQHF.

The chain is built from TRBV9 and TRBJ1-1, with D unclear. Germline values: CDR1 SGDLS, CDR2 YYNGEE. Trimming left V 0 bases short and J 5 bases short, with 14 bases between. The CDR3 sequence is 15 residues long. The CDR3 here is CASSVGSHMGTEAFF. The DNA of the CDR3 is TGTGCCAGCAGCGTAGGGAGTCATATGGGTACTGAAGCTTTCTTT. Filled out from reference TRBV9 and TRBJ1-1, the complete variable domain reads DSGVTQTPKHLITATGQRVTLRCSPRSGDLSVYWYQQSLDQGLQFLIQYYNGEERAKGNILERFSAQQFPDLHSELNLSSLELGDSALYFCASSVGSHMGTEAFFGQGTRLTVV.

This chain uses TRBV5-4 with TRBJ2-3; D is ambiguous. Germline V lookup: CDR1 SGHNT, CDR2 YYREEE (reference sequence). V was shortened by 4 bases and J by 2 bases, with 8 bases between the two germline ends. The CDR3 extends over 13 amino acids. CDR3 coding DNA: TGTGCCAGCAGCCTAGAGACCACAGATACGCAGTATTTT. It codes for CASSLETTDTQYF.

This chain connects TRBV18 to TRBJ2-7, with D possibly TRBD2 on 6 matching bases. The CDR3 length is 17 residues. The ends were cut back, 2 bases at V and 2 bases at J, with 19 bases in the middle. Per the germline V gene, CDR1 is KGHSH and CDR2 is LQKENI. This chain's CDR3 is CASSPVLAGPRAYEQYF. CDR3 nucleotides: TGTGCCAGCTCACCAGTTCTGGCGGGACCGAGAGCCTACGAGCAGTACTTC.

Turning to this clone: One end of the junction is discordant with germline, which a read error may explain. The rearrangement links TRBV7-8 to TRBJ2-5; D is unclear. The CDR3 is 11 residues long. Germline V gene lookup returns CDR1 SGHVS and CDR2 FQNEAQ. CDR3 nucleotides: TGTGCCCTCGGGCCCCAAAAGACCCAGTACTTC. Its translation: CALGPQKTQYF.

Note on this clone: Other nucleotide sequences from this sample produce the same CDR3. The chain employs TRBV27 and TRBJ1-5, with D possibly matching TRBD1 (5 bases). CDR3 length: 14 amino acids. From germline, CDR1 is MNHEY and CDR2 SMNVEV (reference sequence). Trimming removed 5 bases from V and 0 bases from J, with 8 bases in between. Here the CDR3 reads CASSAGGSNQPQHF. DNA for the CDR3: TGTGCCAGCAGTGCCGGGGGTAGCAATCAGCCCCAGCATTTT.

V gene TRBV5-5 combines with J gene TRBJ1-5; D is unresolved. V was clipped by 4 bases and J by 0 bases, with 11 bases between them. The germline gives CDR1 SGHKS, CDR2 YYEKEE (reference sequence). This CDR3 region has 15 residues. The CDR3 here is CASSPRLYSNQPQHF. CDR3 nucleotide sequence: TGTGCCAGCAGCCCGAGGCTCTATAGCAATCAGCCCCAGCATTTT.

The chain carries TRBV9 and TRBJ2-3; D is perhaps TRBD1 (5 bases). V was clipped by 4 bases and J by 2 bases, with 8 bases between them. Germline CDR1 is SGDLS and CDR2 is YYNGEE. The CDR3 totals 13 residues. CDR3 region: CASSTDTTDTQYF. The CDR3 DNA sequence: TGTGCCAGCAGCACGGACACCACAGATACGCAGTATTTT.

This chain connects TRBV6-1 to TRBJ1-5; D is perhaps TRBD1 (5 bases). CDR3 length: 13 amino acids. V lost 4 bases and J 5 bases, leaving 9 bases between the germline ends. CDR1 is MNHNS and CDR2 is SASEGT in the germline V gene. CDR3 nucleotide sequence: TGTGCCAGCAGTGTTGGGGACTATCAGCCCCAGCATTTT. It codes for CASSVGDYQPQHF.

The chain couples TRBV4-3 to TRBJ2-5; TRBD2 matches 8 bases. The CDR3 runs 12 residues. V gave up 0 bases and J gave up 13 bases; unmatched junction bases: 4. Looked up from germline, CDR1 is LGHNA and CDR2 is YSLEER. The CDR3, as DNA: TGCGCCAGCAGCCAAGAAGGACTAGCTTTGTACTTC. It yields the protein CASSQEGLALYF.

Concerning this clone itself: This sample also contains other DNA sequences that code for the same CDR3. CDR3 bases: TGCGCCAGCAGCCAAGATGCTAGCGGTAGAGCCTACGAGCAGTACTTC. Residues: CASSQDASGRAYEQYF. V and J are TRBV4-1 and TRBJ2-7; 7 bases line up with TRBD2. Germline V gene sequence: CDR1 MGHRA, CDR2 YSYEKL. The CDR3 spans 16 residues. V shed 0 bases and J 2 bases; nucleotides not matched to a gene: 7.

The CDR3 DNA sequence: TGCGCCAGCAGCCCCCGTCGGACAGGAAAAGATGAAAAACTGTTTTTT. Translated, it gives CASSPRRTGKDEKLFF. The chain employs TRBV5-1 and TRBJ1-4, with 7 bases matching TRBD1. CDR3 size: 16 residues. Per germline, CDR1 SGHRS and CDR2 YFSETQ. Trimming cost V 4 bases and J 6 bases; bases outside gene matches: 12.

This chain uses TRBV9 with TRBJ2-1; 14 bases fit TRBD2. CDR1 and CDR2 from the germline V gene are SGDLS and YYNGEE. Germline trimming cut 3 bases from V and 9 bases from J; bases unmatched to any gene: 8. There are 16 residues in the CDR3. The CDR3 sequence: CASSATRLAGGVEQFF. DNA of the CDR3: TGTGCCAGCAGCGCAACAAGACTAGCGGGAGGGGTTGAGCAGTTCTTC.

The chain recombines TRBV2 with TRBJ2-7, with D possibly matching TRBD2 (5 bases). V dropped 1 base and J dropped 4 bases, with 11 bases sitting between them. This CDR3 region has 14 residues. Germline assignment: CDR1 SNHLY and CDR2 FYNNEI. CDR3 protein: CASSEGGGLYEQYF. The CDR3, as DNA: TGTGCCAGCAGTGAAGGCGGAGGCCTATACGAGCAGTACTTC.

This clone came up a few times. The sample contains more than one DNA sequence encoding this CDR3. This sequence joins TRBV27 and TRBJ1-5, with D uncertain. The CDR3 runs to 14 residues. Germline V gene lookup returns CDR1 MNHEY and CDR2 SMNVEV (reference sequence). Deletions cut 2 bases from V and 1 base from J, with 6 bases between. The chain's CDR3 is CASSLSGSNQPQHF. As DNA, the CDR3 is TGTGCCAGCAGTTTAAGTGGCAGCAATCAGCCCCAGCATTTT.

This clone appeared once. The CDR3: CASSSVGNYGYTF. The CDR3 DNA follows: TGTGCCAGCAGTTCGGTCGGCAACTATGGCTACACCTTC. This chain uses TRBV6-5 with TRBJ1-2; no clear D gene. The CDR3 totals 13 residues. Deletions cut 4 bases from V and 2 bases from J, with 8 bases between. Germline loops: CDR1 MNHEY, CDR2 SVGAGI.

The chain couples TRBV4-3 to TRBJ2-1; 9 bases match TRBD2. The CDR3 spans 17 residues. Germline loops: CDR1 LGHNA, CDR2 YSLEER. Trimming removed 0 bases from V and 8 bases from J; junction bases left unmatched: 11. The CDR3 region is CASSQEAGLAGIYEQFF. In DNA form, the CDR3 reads TGCGCCAGCAGCCAAGAGGCGGGGCTAGCGGGAATCTATGAGCAGTTCTTC.

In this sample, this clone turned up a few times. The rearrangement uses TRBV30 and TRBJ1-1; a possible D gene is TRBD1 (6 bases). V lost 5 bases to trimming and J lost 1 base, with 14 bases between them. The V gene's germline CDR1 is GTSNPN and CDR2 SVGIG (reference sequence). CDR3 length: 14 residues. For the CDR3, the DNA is TGTGCCTGGGACGAAGGGGGGTGGAACACTGAAGCTTTCTTT. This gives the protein CAWDEGGWNTEAFF.